This note documents a single T cell receptor beta chain sequence. These data originate in a study of blood T cell repertoires in COVID-19. As for the study in general: The origin of the acute and convalescent COVID-19 samples was the United States, Italy and Spain. In each case, the material was cDNA or gDNA derived from T cells, B-cell-depleted T cells, or PBMCs.

Study processing details: Estimation of nucleated cell counts relied on the amplification of reference gene primers. The protocol was immunoSEQ multiplex PCR, while the TCRdb copy is restricted to in-frame clones and leaves out a portion. V and J calls and clone size are those listed in that table; D and trimming were worked out from the DNA. Among approximately 150,000 clones listed, roughly 88% were seen once. The sequence was obtained from a man in his sixties or seventies who had been exposed to COVID-19. Sequencing was performed on PBMCs or T cells enriched from blood (not recorded which).

CDR3 DNA sequence: TGTGCCACCAGCAGGGGGGGACAGGGAAAAGGTGAGCAGTACTTC. It codes for CATSRGGQGKGEQYF. This chain uses TRBV15 with TRBJ2-7; 9 bases map to TRBD1. Per germline, CDR1 LNHNV and CDR2 YYDKDF (reference sequence). The CDR3 contains 15 residues. V trimming: 3 bases; J trimming: 7 bases; junction bases outside the gene matches: 10.